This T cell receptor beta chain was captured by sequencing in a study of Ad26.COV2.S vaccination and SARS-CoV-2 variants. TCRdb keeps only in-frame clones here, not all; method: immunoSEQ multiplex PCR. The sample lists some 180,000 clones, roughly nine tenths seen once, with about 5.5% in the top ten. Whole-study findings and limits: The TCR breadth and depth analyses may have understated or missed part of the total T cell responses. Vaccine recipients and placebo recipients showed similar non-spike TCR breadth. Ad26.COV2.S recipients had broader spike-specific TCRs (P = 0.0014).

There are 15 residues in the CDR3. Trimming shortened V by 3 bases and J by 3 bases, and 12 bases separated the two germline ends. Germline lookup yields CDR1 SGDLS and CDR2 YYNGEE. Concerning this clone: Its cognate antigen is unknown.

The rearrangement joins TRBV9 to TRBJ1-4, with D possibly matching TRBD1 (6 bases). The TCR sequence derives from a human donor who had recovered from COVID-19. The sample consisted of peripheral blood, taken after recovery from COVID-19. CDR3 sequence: CASSAKGVANEKLFF. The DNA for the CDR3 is TGTGCCAGCAGCGCCAAGGGGGTGGCTAATGAAAAACTGTTTTTT.